The clone carrying this T cell receptor beta chain has only one observation. This entry belongs to a study of shared clonotypes between healthy human individuals. Method: immunoSEQ multiplex PCR; TCRdb's copy keeps in-frame clones and lacks some. The profile shows some 650,000 clones, around 97% of them singletons. CDR1 and CDR2 (germline): SGHNT, YYREEE (reference sequence). This CDR3 has 16 amino acids. Unmatched junction bases numbered 10, after V lost 0 bases and J lost 5 bases. The source is a woman in her twenties or thirties in good health. The sample consisted of naive CD4+ T cells sorted from blood. Subset defined: CD45RA+ positively selected. This chain links TRBV5-4 with TRBJ2-5, with TRBD1 identical over 7 bases. In DNA form, the CDR3 reads TGTGCCAGCAGCTTGGGAACAGGGGCCTTGGGTGAGACCCAGTACTTC. The encoded protein is CASSLGTGALGETQYF.